This T cell receptor beta chain originates from a study of T-cell reconstitution after alpha-beta-depleted transplantation in children. The library targeted TCRbeta and was prepared with unique molecular identifiers. Each CDR3 protein is one row after TCRdb ran MiXCR on the PCR reads. This table has about 270,000 distinct CDR3 sequences, 9.5% to 10% appearing once. There are a few counts of this clonotype. One junction end disagrees with the germline gene, perhaps due to a read error. CDR3 length: 12 amino acids. Germline V gene lookup returns CDR1 SQVTM and CDR2 ANQGSEA. The J gene is TRBJ1-1, the V gene TRBV29-1, with 7 bases fitting TRBD1. The sequence was obtained from a human donor who donated a stem cell graft to a child with SCID. Sequenced material: PBMCs from the stem cell graft donor, taken from the stem cell graft. The CDR3 nucleotides are TGCAGCGTGACAGGGATGGGCACTCAAGCTTTCTTT. Translation: CSVTGMGTQAFF.